The 23 T cell receptor beta chains below come from one sample, sequenced in a study of cytomegalovirus exposure and HLA in healthy donors. Primers for the PCR totalled 60 Vbeta and 13 Jbeta. Generated by immunoSEQ multiplex PCR, the TCRdb table keeps only in-frame clones and is missing some. The sample holds some 110,000 clones; around three quarters are singletons and the top ten take about 0.8%. Material: PBMCs. These TCRs come from a boy aged 5-17 years in good health and CMV-seronegative.

DNA for the CDR3: TGTGCCAGCAGCCCGTGGACAGATCGTAACTATGGCTACACCTTC. Protein sequence: CASSPWTDRNYGYTF. The genes are TRBV14 and TRBJ1-2; a weak D match, TRBD1 (6 bases). Germline V gene lookup returns CDR1 SGHDN and CDR2 FVKESK. The ends were cut back, 4 bases at V and 1 base at J, with 13 bases in the middle. The CDR3 length is 15 residues.

The chain uses TRBV5-1 and TRBJ1-6, with 9 nucleotides matching TRBD1. Germline V lookup: CDR1 SGHRS, CDR2 YFSETQ. This CDR3 comprises 17 residues. After removal of 2 bases from V and 4 bases from J, the junction contained 7 bases not matched to a gene. This CDR3 reads CASSFEGQGVYNSPLHF. The CDR3 nucleotides read TGCGCCAGCAGCTTTGAGGGACAGGGCGTTTATAATTCACCCCTCCACTTT.

This clone was found a few times. V gene TRBV2 combines with J gene TRBJ2-7; 7 bases match TRBD2. The CDR3 is 16 amino acids. The ends lost 6 bases at V and 4 bases at J; junction bases unmatched: 15. Germline-derived CDR1 and CDR2 are SNHLY and FYNNEI. CDR3 coding DNA: TGTGCCAGCAGGGCGTTGGGCCGGGCCGGGAGGTACGAGCAGTACTTC. Its protein product is CASRALGRAGRYEQYF.

J is TRBJ1-4 and V is TRBV2; 11 nucleotides match TRBD1. CDR3 length equals 16 residues. Germline CDR1 reads SNHLY; CDR2 reads FYNNEI. The trim removed 7 bases at V and 2 bases at J, leaving 6 bases unmatched. The CDR3 DNA follows: TGTGCCAGCATGTGGGACAGGGGGACCACTAATGAAAAACTGTTTTTT. This gives the protein CASMWDRGTTNEKLFF.

This chain links TRBV6-5 with TRBJ1-1, with D possibly matching TRBD1 (6 bases). The CDR3 has 16 residues. The V gene lost 2 bases and the J gene lost 1 base, with 14 bases spanning the gap. In germline, CDR1 is MNHEY, CDR2 SVGAGI. The CDR3 coding sequence is TGTGCCAGCAGTTACGGGGGGGCACGACAGAACACTGAAGCTTTCTTT. Translating gives CASSYGGARQNTEAFF.

The J gene is TRBJ2-2, the V gene TRBV4-1, with TRBD2 identical over 13 bases. Germline lookup yields CDR1 MGHRA and CDR2 YSYEKL. V dropped 2 bases and J dropped 7; count of bases not matched to a gene: 7. The CDR3 runs to 17 residues. DNA for the CDR3: TGCGCCAGCAGCCAAACCGGGACTAGCGGGAATCTCGGGGAGCTGTTTTTT. This gives the protein CASSQTGTSGNLGELFF.

This clone was counted only a few times. At the DNA level, this CDR3 is encoded by other sequences in the same sample as well. This sequence joins TRBV7-2 and TRBJ2-6; 10 nucleotides line up with TRBD1. Germline V gives CDR1 SGHTA, CDR2 FQGNSA. The CDR3 runs 18 residues. With 5 bases clipped from V and 2 bases from J, the junction kept 9 bases outside the gene matches. The CDR3 DNA reads as TGTGCCAGCAGCCCGTGGGACAGGGGCTCCACTGGGGCCAACGTCCTGACTTTC. Encoded protein: CASSPWDRGSTGANVLTF.

This sequence joins TRBV27 and TRBJ2-1, with D maybe TRBD1 (6 bases). Germline V gives CDR1 MNHEY, CDR2 SMNVEV (reference sequence). The CDR3 sequence is 11 residues long. The CDR3 nucleotides read TGTGCTACAGGCAGGGGTAATGAGCAGTTCTTC. Protein: CATGRGNEQFF.

The chain carries TRBV6-6 and TRBJ1-1; 7 bases agree with TRBD1. Germline V CDR1 and CDR2: MNHNY, SVGAGI (reference sequence). Germline trimming cut 2 bases from V and 4 bases from J; bases unmatched to any gene: 4. The CDR3 has 14 residues. CDR3 DNA: TGTGCCAGCAGTTACGACAGGGTGGGCACTGAAGCTTTCTTT. Residues: CASSYDRVGTEAFF.

The gene calls are TRBV5-6 and TRBJ2-7, with 7 bases matching TRBD2. This CDR3 spans 13 amino acids. The germline V gene encodes CDR1 SGHDT and CDR2 YYEEEE. Losses at the gene ends were 2 bases for V and 6 bases for J; bases not matched to a gene: 5. The CDR3, as DNA: TGTGCCAGCAGCTTAGGGGAGGGACTCGAGCAGTACTTC. Protein product: CASSLGEGLEQYF.

The V and J genes are TRBV6-5 and TRBJ1-1; TRBD1 is a possible D gene (6 bases). Trimming shortened V by 6 bases and J by 4 bases, and 15 bases separated the two germline ends. The CDR3 totals 14 residues. Germline-derived CDR1 and CDR2 are MNHEY and SVGAGI. This chain's CDR3 is CASRRTGGGTEAFF. The DNA for the CDR3 is TGTGCCAGCAGAAGAACGGGGGGCGGCACTGAAGCTTTCTTT.

The chain combines TRBV28 with TRBJ1-5; 7 positions match TRBD1. The CDR3 is made up of 14 amino acids. Germline CDR1 is MDHEN and CDR2 is SYDVKM. V was clipped by 10 bases and J by 6 bases; unmatched bases: 12. The DNA of the CDR3 is TGTGCCACCTGCGATCCAGGGGGGAGTCAGCCCCAGCATTTT. Translation: CATCDPGGSQPQHF. The variable domain in full, with the rest retrieved from reference TRBV28 and TRBJ1-5, is DVKVTQSSRYLVKRTGEKVFLECVQDMDHENMFWYRQDPGLGLRLIYFSYDVKMKEKGDIPEGYSVSREKKERFSLILESASTNQTSMYLCATCDPGGSQPQHFGDGTRLSIL.

V usage is TRBV4-1 and J usage is TRBJ1-1; D may be TRBD1 (5 bases). Germline-derived CDR1 and CDR2 are MGHRA and YSYEKL. The ends were cut back, 1 base at V and 0 bases at J, with 9 bases in the middle. This CDR3 contains 15 residues. CDR3 in DNA: TGCGCCAGCAGCCAAGGTGGGGGGTTGAACACTGAAGCTTTCTTT. Translating it yields CASSQGGGLNTEAFF.

The CDR3 here is CASSRTSGGAHEQFF. The CDR3 nucleotides read TGTGCCAGCAGCCGGACTAGCGGGGGGGCACATGAGCAGTTCTTC. The genes are TRBV13 and TRBJ2-1; 15 bases fit TRBD2. Losses at the gene ends were 5 bases for V and 8 bases for J; bases not matched to a gene: 4. Per the germline V gene, CDR1 is PRHDT and CDR2 is FYEKMQ (reference sequence). CDR3 length equals 15 residues.

This clone came up a few times. The chain couples TRBV2 to TRBJ1-2; D perhaps matches TRBD1 (5 bases). The germline V gene has CDR1 SNHLY and CDR2 FYNNEI. With 2 bases removed from V and 7 bases from J, the gap between germline ends came to 8 bases. This CDR3 contains 12 residues. CDR3 bases: TGTGCCAGCAGTGAATGGCAGGGTGGCTACACCTTC. Amino acids: CASSEWQGGYTF.

The chain couples TRBV6-6 to TRBJ1-4; tentative D call: TRBD1 (5 bases). This CDR3 contains 14 residues. The germline V and J ends were trimmed by 7 bases and 8 bases, with 17 bases remaining between them. Germline V gives CDR1 MNHNY, CDR2 SVGAGI (reference sequence). Here the CDR3 DNA reads TGTGCCAGCACCCAACACGACAGAATAGAAAAACTGTTTTTT. Translation gives CASTQHDRIEKLFF.

This rearrangement joins TRBV28 to TRBJ1-2; D is unclear. Trimming shortened V by 4 bases and J by 8 bases, and 17 bases separated the two germline ends. The CDR3 is made up of 14 amino acids. Germline CDR1 MDHEN, CDR2 SYDVKM. CDR3 in DNA: TGTGCCAGCAGTTCTCCGACCCTAGGAGGCGGCTACACCTTC. It translates to CASSSPTLGGGYTF.

The chain uses TRBV7-8 and TRBJ1-5, with a weak D call TRBD1 (5 bases). The germline CDR1 and CDR2 sequences are SGHVS and FQNEAQ. The V gene lost 2 bases and the J gene lost 2 bases, with 13 bases spanning the gap. The CDR3 consists of 16 residues. Here the CDR3 reads CASSLNQGYGNQPQHF. The CDR3 DNA follows: TGTGCCAGCAGCTTAAACCAGGGATACGGCAATCAGCCCCAGCATTTT. The full variable domain, its missing parts supplied by reference TRBV7-8 and TRBJ1-5, is GAGVSQSPRYKVAKRGQDVALRCDPISGHVSLFWYQQALGQGPEFLTYFQNEAQLDKSGLPSDRFFAERPEGSVSTLKIQRTQQEDSAVYLCASSLNQGYGNQPQHFGDGTRLSIL.

The rearrangement links TRBV28 to TRBJ1-5; no definite D call. The CDR3 contains 15 residues. Germline V gene lookup returns CDR1 MDHEN and CDR2 SYDVKM. With 3 bases removed from V and 4 bases from J, the gap between germline ends came to 13 bases. The CDR3, as DNA: TGTGCCAGCAGTTTTAGAGGGTCGGGAAATCAGCCCCAGCATTTT. Protein: CASSFRGSGNQPQHF.

The chain employs TRBV7-9 and TRBJ2-6; possibly TRBD2 for D (6 bases). This CDR3 is built from 18 residues. The V end was cut by 6 bases, the J end by 0 bases, with 18 bases between. Germline V gene sequence: CDR1 SEHNR, CDR2 FQNEAQ (reference sequence). The CDR3 protein is CASRHLGGISSGANVLTF. The CDR3 bases are TGTGCCAGCAGGCACCTCGGGGGTATAAGCTCTGGGGCCAACGTCCTGACTTTC.

The rearrangement uses TRBV5-4 and TRBJ2-7; D is unresolved. This CDR3 region has 14 residues. CDR1 SGHNT and CDR2 YYREEE come from the germline V gene (reference sequence). Deletions cut 4 bases from V and 5 bases from J, with 16 bases between. The CDR3 DNA is TGTGCCAGCAGCCTGGGAACAGACCCCGACGAGCAGTACTTC. It specifies CASSLGTDPDEQYF.

V is TRBV28 and J is TRBJ1-5; a possible D gene is TRBD1 (6 bases). The length of the CDR3 is 14 residues. Trimming shortened V by 5 bases and J by 5 bases, and 13 bases separated the two germline ends. Germline loops: CDR1 MDHEN, CDR2 SYDVKM. The CDR3 reads CASSHTGRDQPQHF. For the CDR3, the DNA is TGTGCCAGCAGTCATACAGGGAGGGATCAGCCCCAGCATTTT. The full variable domain, completed using reference TRBV28 and TRBJ1-5, is DVKVTQSSRYLVKRTGEKVFLECVQDMDHENMFWYRQDPGLGLRLIYFSYDVKMKEKGDIPEGYSVSREKKERFSLILESASTNQTSMYLCASSHTGRDQPQHFGDGTRLSIL.

The CDR3 DNA reads as TGTGCCTGGAACCGACAGGGTAGATATGGCTACACCTTC. It translates to CAWNRQGRYGYTF. The rearrangement links TRBV30 to TRBJ1-2, with 7 bases fitting TRBD1. Germline CDR1 and CDR2: GTSNPN and SVGIG (reference sequence). Germline trimming cut 4 bases from V and 5 bases from J; bases unmatched to any gene: 7. The length of the CDR3 is 13 residues.